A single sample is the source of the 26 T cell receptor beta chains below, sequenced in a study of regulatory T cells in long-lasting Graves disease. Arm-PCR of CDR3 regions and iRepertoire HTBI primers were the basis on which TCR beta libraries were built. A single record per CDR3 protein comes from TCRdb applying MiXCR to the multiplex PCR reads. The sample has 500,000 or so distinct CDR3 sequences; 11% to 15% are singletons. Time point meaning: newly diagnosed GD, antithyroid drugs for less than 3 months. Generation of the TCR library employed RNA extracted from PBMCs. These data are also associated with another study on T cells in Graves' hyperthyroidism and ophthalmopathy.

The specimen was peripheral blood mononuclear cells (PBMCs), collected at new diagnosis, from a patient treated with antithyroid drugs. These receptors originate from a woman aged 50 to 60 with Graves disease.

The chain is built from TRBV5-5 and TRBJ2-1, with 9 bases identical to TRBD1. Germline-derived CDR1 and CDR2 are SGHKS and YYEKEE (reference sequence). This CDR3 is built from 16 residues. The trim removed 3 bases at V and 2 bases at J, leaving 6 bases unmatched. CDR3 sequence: CASSYFRTGAYNEQFF. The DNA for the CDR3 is TGTGCCAGCAGCTACTTCCGGACAGGGGCCTACAATGAGCAGTTCTTC. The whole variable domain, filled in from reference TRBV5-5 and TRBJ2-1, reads DAGVTQSPTHLIKTRGQQVTLRCSPISGHKSVSWYQQVLGQGPQFIFQYYEKEERGRGNFPDRFSARQFPNYSSELNVNALLLGDSALYLCASSYFRTGAYNEQFFGPGTRLTVL.

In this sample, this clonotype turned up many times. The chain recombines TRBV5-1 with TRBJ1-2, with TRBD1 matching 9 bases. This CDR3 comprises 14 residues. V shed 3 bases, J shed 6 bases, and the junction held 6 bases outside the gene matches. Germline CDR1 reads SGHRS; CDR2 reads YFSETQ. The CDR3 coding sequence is TGCGCCAGCAGCTACCCGGACAGGGGCGATGGCTACACCTTC. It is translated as CASSYPDRGDGYTF.

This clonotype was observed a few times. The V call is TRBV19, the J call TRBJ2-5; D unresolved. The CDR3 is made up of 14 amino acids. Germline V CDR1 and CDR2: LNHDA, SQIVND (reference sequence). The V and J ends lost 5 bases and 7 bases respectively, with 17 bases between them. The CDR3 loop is CASSSPMDAGTQYF. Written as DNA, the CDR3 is TGTGCCAGTAGTTCCCCTATGGACGCCGGGACCCAGTACTTC.

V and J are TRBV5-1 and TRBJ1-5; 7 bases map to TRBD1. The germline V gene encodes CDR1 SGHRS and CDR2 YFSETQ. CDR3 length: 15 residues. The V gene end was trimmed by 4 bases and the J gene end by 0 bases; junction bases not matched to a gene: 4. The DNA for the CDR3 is TGCGCCAGCAGCCCCGGGACAGATAGCAATCAGCCCCAGCATTTT. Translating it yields CASSPGTDSNQPQHF. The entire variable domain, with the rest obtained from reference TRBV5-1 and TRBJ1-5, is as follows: KAGVTQTPRYLIKTRGQQVTLSCSPISGHRSVSWYQQTPGQGLQFLFEYFSETQRNKGNFPGRFSGRQFSNSRSEMNVSTLELGDSALYLCASSPGTDSNQPQHFGDGTRLSIL.

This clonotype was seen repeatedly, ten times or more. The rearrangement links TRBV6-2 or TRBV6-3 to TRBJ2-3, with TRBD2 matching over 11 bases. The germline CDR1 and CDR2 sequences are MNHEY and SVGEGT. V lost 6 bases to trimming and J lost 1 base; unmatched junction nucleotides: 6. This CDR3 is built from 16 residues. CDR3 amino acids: CASSTLAGGRTDTQYF. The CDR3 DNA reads TGTGCCAGCAGCACCCTAGCGGGAGGACGCACAGATACGCAGTATTTT.

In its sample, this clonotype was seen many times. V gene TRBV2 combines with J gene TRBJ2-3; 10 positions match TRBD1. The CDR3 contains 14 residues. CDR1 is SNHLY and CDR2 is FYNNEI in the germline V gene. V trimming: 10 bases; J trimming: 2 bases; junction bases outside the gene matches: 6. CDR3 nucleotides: TGTGCCATCGGAGGGACAGGGGCCACAGATACGCAGTATTTT. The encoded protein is CAIGGTGATDTQYF.

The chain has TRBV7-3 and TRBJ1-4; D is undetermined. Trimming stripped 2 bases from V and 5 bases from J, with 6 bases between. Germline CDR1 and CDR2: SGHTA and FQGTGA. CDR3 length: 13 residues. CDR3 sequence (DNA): TGTGCCAGCAGCTTACAGACCAATGAAAAACTGTTTTTT. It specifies CASSLQTNEKLFF.

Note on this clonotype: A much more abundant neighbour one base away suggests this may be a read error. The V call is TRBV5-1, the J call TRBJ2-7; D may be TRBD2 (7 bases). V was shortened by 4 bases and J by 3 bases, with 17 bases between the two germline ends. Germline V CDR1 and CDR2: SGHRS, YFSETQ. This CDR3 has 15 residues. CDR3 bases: TGCGCCAGCAGCGCGGGGGCGGGACTGTGCTACGAGCAGTACTTC. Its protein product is CASSAGAGLCYEQYF.

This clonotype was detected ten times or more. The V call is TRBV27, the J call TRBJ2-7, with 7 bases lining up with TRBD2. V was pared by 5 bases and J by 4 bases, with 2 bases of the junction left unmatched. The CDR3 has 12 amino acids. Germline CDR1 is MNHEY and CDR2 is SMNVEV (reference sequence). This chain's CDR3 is CASSGGGYEQYF. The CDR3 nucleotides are TGTGCCAGCAGTGGGGGGGGGTACGAGCAGTACTTC.

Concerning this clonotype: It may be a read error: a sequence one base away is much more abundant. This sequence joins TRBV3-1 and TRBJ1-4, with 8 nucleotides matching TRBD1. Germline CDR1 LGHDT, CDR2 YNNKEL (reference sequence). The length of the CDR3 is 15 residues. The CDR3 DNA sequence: TGTGCCAGCAGCCAAGCCGGGACAGGCTATGAAAAACTGTCTTTT. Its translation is CASSQAGTGYEKLSF.

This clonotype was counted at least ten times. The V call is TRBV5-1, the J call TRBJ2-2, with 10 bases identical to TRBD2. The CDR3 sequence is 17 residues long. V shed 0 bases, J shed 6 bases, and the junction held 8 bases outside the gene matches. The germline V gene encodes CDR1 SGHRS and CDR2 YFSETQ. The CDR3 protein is CASSLEAGLARSGELFF. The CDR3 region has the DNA TGCGCCAGCAGCTTGGAGGCGGGACTAGCGCGGTCCGGGGAGCTGTTTTTT.

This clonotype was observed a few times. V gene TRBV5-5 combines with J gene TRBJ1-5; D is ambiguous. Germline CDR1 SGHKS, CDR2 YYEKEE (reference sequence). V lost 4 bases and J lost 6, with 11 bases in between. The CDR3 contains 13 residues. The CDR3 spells CASSPGIGQPQHF. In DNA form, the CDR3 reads TGTGCCAGCAGCCCAGGAATAGGTCAGCCCCAGCATTTT.

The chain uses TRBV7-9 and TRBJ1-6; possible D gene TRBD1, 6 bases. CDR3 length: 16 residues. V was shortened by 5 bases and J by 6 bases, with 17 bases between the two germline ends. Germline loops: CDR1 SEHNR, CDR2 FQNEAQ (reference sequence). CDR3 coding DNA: TGTGCCAGCAGCAACTCCCGGCAGGGGTTTAATTCACCCCTCCACTTT. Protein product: CASSNSRQGFNSPLHF.

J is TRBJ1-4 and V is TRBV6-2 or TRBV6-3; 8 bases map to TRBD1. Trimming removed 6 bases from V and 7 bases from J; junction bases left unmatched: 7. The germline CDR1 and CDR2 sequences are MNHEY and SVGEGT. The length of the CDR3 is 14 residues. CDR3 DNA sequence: TGTGCCAGCAGAAGACAGGGGTTGGTTGAAAAACTGTTTTTT. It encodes CASRRQGLVEKLFF.

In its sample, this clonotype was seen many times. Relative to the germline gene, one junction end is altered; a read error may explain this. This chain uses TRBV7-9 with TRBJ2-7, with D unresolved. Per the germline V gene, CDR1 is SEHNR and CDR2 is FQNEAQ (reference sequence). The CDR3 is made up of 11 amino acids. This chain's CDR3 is CASSLVDEQYF. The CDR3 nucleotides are TGTGCCAGCAGTTTAGTTGACGAGCAGTACTTC. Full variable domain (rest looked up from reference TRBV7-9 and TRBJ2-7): DTGVSQNPRHKITKRGQNVTFRCDPISEHNRLYWYRQTLGQGPEFLTYFQNEAQLEKSRLLSDRFSAERPKGSFSTLEIQRTEQGDSAMYLCASSLVDEQYFGPGTRLTVT.

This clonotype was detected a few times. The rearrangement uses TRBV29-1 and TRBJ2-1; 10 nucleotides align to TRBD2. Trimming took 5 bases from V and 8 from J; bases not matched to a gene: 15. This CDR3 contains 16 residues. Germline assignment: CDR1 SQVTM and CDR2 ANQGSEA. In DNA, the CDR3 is TGCAGCGTTTCGCCTACTCCGGGACTAGCGTCCGATGAGCAGTTCTTC. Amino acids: CSVSPTPGLASDEQFF.

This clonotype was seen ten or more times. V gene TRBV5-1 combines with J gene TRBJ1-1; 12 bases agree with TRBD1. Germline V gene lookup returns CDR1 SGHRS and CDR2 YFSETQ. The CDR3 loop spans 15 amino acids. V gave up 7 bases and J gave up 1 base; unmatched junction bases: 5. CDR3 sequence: CASWGQGAGNTEAFF. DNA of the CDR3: TGCGCCAGCTGGGGACAGGGGGCAGGGAACACTGAAGCTTTCTTT.

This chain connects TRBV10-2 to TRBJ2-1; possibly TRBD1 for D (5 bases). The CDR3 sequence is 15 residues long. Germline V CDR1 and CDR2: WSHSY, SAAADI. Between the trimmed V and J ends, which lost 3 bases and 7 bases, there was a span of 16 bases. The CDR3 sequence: CASSEGRAPENEQFF. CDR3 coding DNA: TGCGCCAGCAGTGAAGGCAGGGCCCCTGAGAATGAGCAGTTCTTC.

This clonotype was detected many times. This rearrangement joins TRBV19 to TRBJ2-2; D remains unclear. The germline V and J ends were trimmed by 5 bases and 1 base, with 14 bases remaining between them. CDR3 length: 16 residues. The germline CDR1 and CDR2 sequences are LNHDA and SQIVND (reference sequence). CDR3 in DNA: TGTGCCAGTAGTCCCGGACCCAGAGTGAACACCGGGGAGCTGTTTTTT. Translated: CASSPGPRVNTGELFF.

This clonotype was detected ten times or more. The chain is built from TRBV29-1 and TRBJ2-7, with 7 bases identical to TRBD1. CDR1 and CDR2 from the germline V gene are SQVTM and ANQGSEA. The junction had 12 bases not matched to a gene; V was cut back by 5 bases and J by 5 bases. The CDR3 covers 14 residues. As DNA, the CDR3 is TGCAGCGTTCTATCGGGACAGAAGGGCGACGAGCAGTACTTC. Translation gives CSVLSGQKGDEQYF.

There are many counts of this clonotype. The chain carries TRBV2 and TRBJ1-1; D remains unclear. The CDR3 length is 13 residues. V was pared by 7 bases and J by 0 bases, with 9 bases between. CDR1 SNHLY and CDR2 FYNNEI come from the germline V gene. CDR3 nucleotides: TGTGCCAGCACGTTTAAGTTGAACACTGAAGCTTTCTTT. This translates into CASTFKLNTEAFF.

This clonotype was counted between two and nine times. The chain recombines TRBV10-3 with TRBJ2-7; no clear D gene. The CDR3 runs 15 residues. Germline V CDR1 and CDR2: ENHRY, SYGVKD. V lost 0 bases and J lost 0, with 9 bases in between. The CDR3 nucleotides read TGTGCCATCAGTGAGTCTGGCGCGAGCTCCTACGAGCAGTACTTC. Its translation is CAISESGASSYEQYF.

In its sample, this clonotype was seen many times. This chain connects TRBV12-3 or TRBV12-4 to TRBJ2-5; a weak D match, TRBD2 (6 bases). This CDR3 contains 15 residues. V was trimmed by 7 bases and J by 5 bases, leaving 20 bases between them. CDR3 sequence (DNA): TGTGCCAGCACCTTTAGCGGACTAAATAGGGAGACCCAGTACTTC. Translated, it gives CASTFSGLNRETQYF.

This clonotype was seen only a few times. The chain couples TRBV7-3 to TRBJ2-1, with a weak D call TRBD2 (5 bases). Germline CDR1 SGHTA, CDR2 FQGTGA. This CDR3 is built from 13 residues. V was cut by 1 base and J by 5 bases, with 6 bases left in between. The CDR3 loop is CASSLRRDNEQFF. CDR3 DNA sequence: TGTGCCAGCAGCTTAAGGCGGGACAATGAGCAGTTCTTC.

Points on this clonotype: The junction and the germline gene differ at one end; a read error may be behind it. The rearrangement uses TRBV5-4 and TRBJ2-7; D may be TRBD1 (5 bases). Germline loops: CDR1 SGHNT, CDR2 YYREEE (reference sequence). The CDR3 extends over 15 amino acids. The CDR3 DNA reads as TGTGCCGGCAGCTTGGGGCAGGGCATATACTACGAGCAGTACTTC. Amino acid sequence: CAGSLGQGIYYEQYF.

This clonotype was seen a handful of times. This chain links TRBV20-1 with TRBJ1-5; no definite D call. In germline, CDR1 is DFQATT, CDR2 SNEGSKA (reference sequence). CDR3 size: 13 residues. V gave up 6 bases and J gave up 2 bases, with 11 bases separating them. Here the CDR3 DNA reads TGCAGTGCCCGGATGTATGGCAATCAGCCCCAGCATTTT. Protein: CSARMYGNQPQHF.